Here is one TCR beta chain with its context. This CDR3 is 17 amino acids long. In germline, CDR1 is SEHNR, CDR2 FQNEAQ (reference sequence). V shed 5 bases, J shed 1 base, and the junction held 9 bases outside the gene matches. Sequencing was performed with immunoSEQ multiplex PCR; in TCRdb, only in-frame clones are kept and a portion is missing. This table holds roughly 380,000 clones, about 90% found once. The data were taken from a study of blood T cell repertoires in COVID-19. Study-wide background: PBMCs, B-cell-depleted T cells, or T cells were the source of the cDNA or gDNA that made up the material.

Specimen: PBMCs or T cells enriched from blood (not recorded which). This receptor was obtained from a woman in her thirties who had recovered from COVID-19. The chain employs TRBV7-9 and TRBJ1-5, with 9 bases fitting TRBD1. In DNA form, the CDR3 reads TGTGCCAGCAGCACCGGGACAGGGTCGTTAAGCAATCAGCCCCAGCATTTT. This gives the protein CASSTGTGSLSNQPQHF.